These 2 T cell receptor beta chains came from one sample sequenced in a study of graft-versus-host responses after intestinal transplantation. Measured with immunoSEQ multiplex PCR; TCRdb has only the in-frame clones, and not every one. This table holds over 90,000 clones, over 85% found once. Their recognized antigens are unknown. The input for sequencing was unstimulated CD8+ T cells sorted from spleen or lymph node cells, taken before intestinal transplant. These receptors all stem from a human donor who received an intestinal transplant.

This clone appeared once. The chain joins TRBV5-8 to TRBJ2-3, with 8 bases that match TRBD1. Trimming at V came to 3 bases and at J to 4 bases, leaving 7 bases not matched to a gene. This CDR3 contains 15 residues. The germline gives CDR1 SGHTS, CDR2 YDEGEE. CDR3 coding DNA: TGTGCCAGCAGCTCAGGACAGGGTGGCGCAGATACGCAGTATTTT. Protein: CASSSGQGGADTQYF. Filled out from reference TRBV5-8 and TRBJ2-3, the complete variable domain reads EAGVTQSPTHLIKTRGQQATLRCSPISGHTSVYWYQQALGLGLQFLLWYDEGEERNRGNFPPRFSGRQFPNYSSELNVNALELEDSALYLCASSSGQGGADTQYFGPGTRLTVL.

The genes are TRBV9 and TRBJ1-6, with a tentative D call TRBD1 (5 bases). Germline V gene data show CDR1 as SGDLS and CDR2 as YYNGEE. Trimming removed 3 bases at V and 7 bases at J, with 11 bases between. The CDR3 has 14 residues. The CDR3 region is CASSAEGVNSPLHF. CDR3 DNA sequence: TGTGCCAGCAGCGCTGAAGGGGTGAATTCACCCCTCCACTTT.